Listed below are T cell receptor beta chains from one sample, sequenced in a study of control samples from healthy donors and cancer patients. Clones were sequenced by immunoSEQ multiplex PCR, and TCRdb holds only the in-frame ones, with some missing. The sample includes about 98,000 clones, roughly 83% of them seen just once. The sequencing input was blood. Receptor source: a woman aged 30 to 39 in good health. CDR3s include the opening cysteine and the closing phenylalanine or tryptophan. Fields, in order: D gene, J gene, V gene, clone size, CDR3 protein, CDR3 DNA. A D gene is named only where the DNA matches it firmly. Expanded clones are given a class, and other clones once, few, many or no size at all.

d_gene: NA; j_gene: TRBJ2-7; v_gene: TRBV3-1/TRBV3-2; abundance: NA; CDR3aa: CASSPPDGYEQYF; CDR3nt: TGTGCCAGCAGCCCCCCCGATGGATACGAGCAGTACTTC
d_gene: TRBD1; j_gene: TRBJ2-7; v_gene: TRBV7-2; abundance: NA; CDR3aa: CASSRTGDNYEQYF; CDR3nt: TGTGCCAGCAGCCGGACAGGGGACAACTACGAGCAGTACTTC
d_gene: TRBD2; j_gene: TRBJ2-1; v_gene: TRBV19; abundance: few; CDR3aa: CASSILTPTSGENEQFF; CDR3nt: TGTGCCAGTAGTATCCTAACCCCGACTAGCGGGGAAAATGAGCAGTTCTTC
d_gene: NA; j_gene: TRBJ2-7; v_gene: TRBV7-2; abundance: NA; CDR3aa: CASSLVGFAYEQYF; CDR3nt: TGTGCCAGCAGCTTAGTAGGGTTCGCCTACGAGCAGTACTTC
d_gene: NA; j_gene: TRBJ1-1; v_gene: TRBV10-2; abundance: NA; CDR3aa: CASSESGENTEAFF; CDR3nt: TGCGCCAGCAGTGAGTCAGGGGAGAACACTGAAGCTTTCTTT
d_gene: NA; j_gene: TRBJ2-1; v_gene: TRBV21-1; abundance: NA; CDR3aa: CASSFSQIYNEQFF; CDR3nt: TGTGCCAGCAGCTTCTCCCAGATTTACAATGAGCAGTTCTTC
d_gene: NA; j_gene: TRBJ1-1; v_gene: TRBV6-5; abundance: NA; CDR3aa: CASRIRVSNTEAFF; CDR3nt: TGTGCCAGCAGGATCAGGGTTTCGAACACTGAAGCTTTCTTT
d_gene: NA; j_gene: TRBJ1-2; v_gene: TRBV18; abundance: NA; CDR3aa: CASSPQAGYGYTF; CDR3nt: TGTGCCAGCTCACCACAGGCAGGGTACGGCTACACCTTC
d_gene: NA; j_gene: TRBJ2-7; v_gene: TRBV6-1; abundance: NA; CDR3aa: CASSEREIYEQYF; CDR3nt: TGTGCCAGCAGTGAAAGAGAGATCTACGAGCAGTACTTC
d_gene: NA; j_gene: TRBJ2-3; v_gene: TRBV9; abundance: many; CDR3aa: CASSPSGEDTQYF; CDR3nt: TGTGCCAGCAGTCCCTCAGGGGAAGATACGCAGTATTTT
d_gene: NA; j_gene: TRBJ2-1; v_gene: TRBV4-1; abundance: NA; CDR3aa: CASSQEWGAYSYNEQFF; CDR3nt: TGCGCCAGCAGCCAAGAATGGGGGGCATACTCCTACAATGAGCAGTTCTTC
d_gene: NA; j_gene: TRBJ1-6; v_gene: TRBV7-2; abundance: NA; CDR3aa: CASSLGPGLNSPLHF; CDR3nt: TGTGCCAGCAGCTTAGGGCCAGGTCTGAATTCACCCCTCCACTTT